The rows below give T cell receptor beta chains drawn from one sample of a study of T cells in lung cancer brain metastases. Libraries were prepared by immunoSEQ multiplex PCR; TCRdb keeps only in-frame clonotypes and omits some of them. The sample carries about 5,000 clones, over 75% recorded once. Sample: tumor tissue from a brain metastasis. The receptors shown here come from a woman between 45 and 65 years old with non-small cell lung cancer that had spread to the brain. Each CDR3 is given with its conserved first and last residue. Each record gives: CDR3 DNA, CDR3 protein, V gene, J gene, clone size, D gene. A D gene is named only where the DNA matches it firmly. Clone size is stated in some rows and not others, as once, few, many or a class when expanded.

cdr3_nt: TGTGCCAGCAGCCAAGGGGACACTACCCAAGAGACCCAGTACTTC; cdr3_aa: CASSQGDTTQETQYF; v_call: TRBV25-1; j_call: TRBJ2-5; clone_size: -; d_call: -
cdr3_nt: TGTGCCAGCAGCTTACGACTCGACAGCAGGAACACTGAAGCTTTCTTT; cdr3_aa: CASSLRLDSRNTEAFF; v_call: TRBV7-8; j_call: TRBJ1-1; clone_size: few; d_call: -
cdr3_nt: TGTGCCAGCAGCGGGGGACAGGGGGCGGGTGAGACCCAGTACTTC; cdr3_aa: CASSGGQGAGETQYF; v_call: TRBV9; j_call: TRBJ2-5; clone_size: few; d_call: TRBD1
cdr3_nt: TGTGCCAGCAGCCCCGGGGCGGCGGGAGGGATAAGTGAGCAGTTCTTC; cdr3_aa: CASSPGAAGGISEQFF; v_call: TRBV11-2; j_call: TRBJ2-1; clone_size: -; d_call: TRBD2
cdr3_nt: TGTGCCAGCTCACCACCAGGCTGGAATAGGCAGTTCTTC; cdr3_aa: CASSPPGWNRQFF; v_call: TRBV18; j_call: TRBJ2-1; clone_size: -; d_call: -
cdr3_nt: TGTGCCAGCAGCTTCGGACTAGCGGGCCTAAGGGGTGAGCAGTTCTTC; cdr3_aa: CASSFGLAGLRGEQFF; v_call: TRBV7-2; j_call: TRBJ2-1; clone_size: few; d_call: TRBD2
cdr3_nt: TGTGCCAGCAGCAACGGGGACAGGGGAATCCATGAGCAGTTCTTC; cdr3_aa: CASSNGDRGIHEQFF; v_call: TRBV6-6; j_call: TRBJ2-1; clone_size: once; d_call: TRBD1
cdr3_nt: TGTGCCAGCAGCTTAGCGGACGGGCCCCAGCATTTT; cdr3_aa: CASSLADGPQHF; v_call: TRBV7-9; j_call: TRBJ1-5; clone_size: -; d_call: -
cdr3_nt: TGTGCCAGCAAGGGCAGGGCAGGCACTGAAGCTTTCTTT; cdr3_aa: CASKGRAGTEAFF; v_call: TRBV6-1; j_call: TRBJ1-1; clone_size: once; d_call: -
cdr3_nt: TGTGCCAGCAGTCAACAGGGTCTGAAGACTGAAGCTTTCTTT; cdr3_aa: CASSQQGLKTEAFF; v_call: TRBV6-6; j_call: TRBJ1-1; clone_size: once; d_call: -
cdr3_nt: TGTGCCAGCAGCATGACAGGTTTCTACGAGCAGTACTTC; cdr3_aa: CASSMTGFYEQYF; v_call: TRBV7-2; j_call: TRBJ2-7; clone_size: once; d_call: -
cdr3_nt: TGTGCCAGCAGTCCCTTGGGTAGAAGCACAGATACGCAGTATTTT; cdr3_aa: CASSPLGRSTDTQYF; v_call: TRBV28; j_call: TRBJ2-3; clone_size: -; d_call: -
cdr3_nt: TGTGCCAGCAGCTCCGGGACAGGGGGCACAGCTACGCAGTATTTT; cdr3_aa: CASSSGTGGTATQYF; v_call: TRBV11-3; j_call: TRBJ2-3; clone_size: large; d_call: TRBD1
cdr3_nt: TGTGCCAGCAGCCCCTGGACGGGAACCTCTGGAAACACCATATATTTT; cdr3_aa: CASSPWTGTSGNTIYF; v_call: TRBV7-2; j_call: TRBJ1-3; clone_size: -; d_call: -
cdr3_nt: TGTGCCAGCAGCTTGGGGGGATATACTGGGGCCAACGTCCTGACTTTC; cdr3_aa: CASSLGGYTGANVLTF; v_call: TRBV28; j_call: TRBJ2-6; clone_size: -; d_call: -
cdr3_nt: TGTGCCAGCCGCCGGGAGAATGAAAAACTGTTTTTT; cdr3_aa: CASRRENEKLFF; v_call: TRBV7-9; j_call: TRBJ1-4; clone_size: -; d_call: -
cdr3_nt: TGTGCCAGCAGTTCGGGACAGAACACTGAAGCTTTCTTT; cdr3_aa: CASSSGQNTEAFF; v_call: TRBV6-5; j_call: TRBJ1-1; clone_size: few; d_call: -
cdr3_nt: TGTGCCAGCAGCTTAACTAAAACCCACGAGCAGTACTTC; cdr3_aa: CASSLTKTHEQYF; v_call: TRBV7-3; j_call: TRBJ2-7; clone_size: -; d_call: -
cdr3_nt: TGTGCCAGCAGCTTGACCCCCGCGGGGGGCACTGAAGCTTTCTTT; cdr3_aa: CASSLTPAGGTEAFF; v_call: TRBV7-2; j_call: TRBJ1-1; clone_size: -; d_call: -
cdr3_nt: TGTGCCAGCAGCTTAGATCGCGAGACCCAGTACTTC; cdr3_aa: CASSLDRETQYF; v_call: TRBV11-2; j_call: TRBJ2-5; clone_size: -; d_call: -
cdr3_nt: TGTGCCAGCAGCCCCGGACAGCACCACACCGGGGAGCTGTTTTTT; cdr3_aa: CASSPGQHHTGELFF; v_call: TRBV11-3; j_call: TRBJ2-2; clone_size: -; d_call: -
cdr3_nt: TGCGCCAGCAGCCTCAGAGGAGCGGGACACTACAATGAGCAGTTCTTC; cdr3_aa: CASSLRGAGHYNEQFF; v_call: TRBV4-1; j_call: TRBJ2-1; clone_size: few; d_call: -
cdr3_nt: TGTGCCAGCAGTATCCTACAGGGGGCCCCAACCGAGCAGTACTTC; cdr3_aa: CASSILQGAPTEQYF; v_call: TRBV27; j_call: TRBJ2-7; clone_size: -; d_call: TRBD1
cdr3_nt: TGTGCCAGTATGCAGGCAGGGGAGGTCAATGAGCAGTTCTTC; cdr3_aa: CASMQAGEVNEQFF; v_call: TRBV19; j_call: TRBJ2-1; clone_size: -; d_call: -
cdr3_nt: TGTGCCTGGAGTGTAGATCTTCTGGGAGCCCAGCATTTT; cdr3_aa: CAWSVDLLGAQHF; v_call: TRBV30; j_call: TRBJ1-5; clone_size: once; d_call: -
cdr3_nt: TGTGCCAGCATCAAGCGGGAGGTCACAGATACGCAGTATTTT; cdr3_aa: CASIKREVTDTQYF; v_call: TRBV2; j_call: TRBJ2-3; clone_size: -; d_call: TRBD2
cdr3_nt: TGTGCCAGCTCACGAGATATAGGACAGGGTCTAGACATTCAGTACTTC; cdr3_aa: CASSRDIGQGLDIQYF; v_call: TRBV18; j_call: TRBJ2-4; clone_size: -; d_call: TRBD1
cdr3_nt: TGCGCCAGCAGCCAAGCCCATGGGGGGGGCGAGCAGTACTTC; cdr3_aa: CASSQAHGGGEQYF; v_call: TRBV4-1; j_call: TRBJ2-7; clone_size: -; d_call: TRBD2
cdr3_nt: TGTGCCAGCAGTGTTGCGAACTACGAGCAGTACTTC; cdr3_aa: CASSVANYEQYF; v_call: TRBV14; j_call: TRBJ2-7; clone_size: -; d_call: -
cdr3_nt: TGTGCCTGGAGCCGGGACCTGGGGGCCGAGCAGTACTTC; cdr3_aa: CAWSRDLGAEQYF; v_call: TRBV30; j_call: TRBJ2-7; clone_size: -; d_call: -
cdr3_nt: TGTGCCAGTAGTAAACAGGGAAACTATGGCTACACCTTC; cdr3_aa: CASSKQGNYGYTF; v_call: TRBV19; j_call: TRBJ1-2; clone_size: -; d_call: -
cdr3_nt: TGTGCCAGCAGCCCCCACGCACTAGCGGGAGTAATCGATGAGCAGTTCTTC; cdr3_aa: CASSPHALAGVIDEQFF; v_call: TRBV11-1; j_call: TRBJ2-1; clone_size: -; d_call: TRBD2
cdr3_nt: TGTGCCAGCTCACCACTCGGACAGAACACCGGGGAGCTGTTTTTT; cdr3_aa: CASSPLGQNTGELFF; v_call: TRBV18; j_call: TRBJ2-2; clone_size: -; d_call: -
cdr3_nt: TGTGCCAGCAGCTTAACGTATGAGAATACCTACGAGCAGTACTTC; cdr3_aa: CASSLTYENTYEQYF; v_call: TRBV7-3; j_call: TRBJ2-7; clone_size: -; d_call: -
cdr3_nt: TGTGCCAGCAGCTTAGATGGCAGGCCCCAGTACTTC; cdr3_aa: CASSLDGRPQYF; v_call: TRBV7-2; j_call: TRBJ2-5; clone_size: few; d_call: -
cdr3_nt: TGTGCCAGCGCCCGTTTCTCTGGGGCCAACGTCCTGACTTTC; cdr3_aa: CASARFSGANVLTF; v_call: TRBV6-1; j_call: TRBJ2-6; clone_size: -; d_call: -
cdr3_nt: TGTGCCAGCTCACAGGGGCAACTTTCTGGAAACACCATATATTTT; cdr3_aa: CASSQGQLSGNTIYF; v_call: TRBV18; j_call: TRBJ1-3; clone_size: -; d_call: -
cdr3_nt: TGCGCCAGCAGCCCTCGGACTAGTGGCTCCTACAATGAGCAGTTCTTC; cdr3_aa: CASSPRTSGSYNEQFF; v_call: TRBV5-1; j_call: TRBJ2-1; clone_size: -; d_call: TRBD2
cdr3_nt: TGTGCCAGTAGTATGGTCACAGGCACAGATACGCAGTATTTT; cdr3_aa: CASSMVTGTDTQYF; v_call: TRBV19; j_call: TRBJ2-3; clone_size: -; d_call: -
cdr3_nt: TGTGCCAGCAGTTACTCCCTCAATCAGCCCCAGCATTTT; cdr3_aa: CASSYSLNQPQHF; v_call: TRBV6-5; j_call: TRBJ1-5; clone_size: -; d_call: -
cdr3_nt: TGTGCCATCAGTGAGCGGCCTCTAGCGGGACCGAACACCGGGGAGCTGTTTTTT; cdr3_aa: CAISERPLAGPNTGELFF; v_call: TRBV10-3; j_call: TRBJ2-2; clone_size: -; d_call: TRBD2
cdr3_nt: TGTGCCAGCAGCTTAGCGTCGGGTAGGGGGACTGAAGCTTTCTTT; cdr3_aa: CASSLASGRGTEAFF; v_call: TRBV7-8; j_call: TRBJ1-1; clone_size: few; d_call: -
cdr3_nt: TGTGCCAGCAGCCTCACAGGGTACACTGAAGCTTTCTTT; cdr3_aa: CASSLTGYTEAFF; v_call: TRBV14; j_call: TRBJ1-1; clone_size: -; d_call: -
cdr3_nt: TGCGCCAGCACTACTCCTCTCGGCGGGAGGGCCACAGATACGCAGTATTTT; cdr3_aa: CASTTPLGGRATDTQYF; v_call: TRBV5-1; j_call: TRBJ2-3; clone_size: -; d_call: TRBD2
cdr3_nt: TGTGCCAGCTCCCGCCCCCAGGGGGACTACACCTTC; cdr3_aa: CASSRPQGDYTF; v_call: TRBV18; j_call: TRBJ1-2; clone_size: -; d_call: TRBD1
cdr3_nt: TGTGCCAGCAGAGCCGGGACCCTCGCGAGTGAAAAACTGTTTTTT; cdr3_aa: CASRAGTLASEKLFF; v_call: TRBV2; j_call: TRBJ1-4; clone_size: -; d_call: -
cdr3_nt: TGCGCCAGCACCAGACAGGGCCACAATGAGCAGTTCTTC; cdr3_aa: CASTRQGHNEQFF; v_call: TRBV10-1; j_call: TRBJ2-1; clone_size: once; d_call: TRBD1
cdr3_nt: TGTGCCACCACGGGGACACCGAACACTGAAGCTTTCTTT; cdr3_aa: CATTGTPNTEAFF; v_call: TRBV10-3; j_call: TRBJ1-1; clone_size: once; d_call: -
cdr3_nt: TGTGCCAGCAGTACCCCCCCCGGGTTCCCCTCCTACGAGCAGTACTTC; cdr3_aa: CASSTPPGFPSYEQYF; v_call: TRBV28; j_call: TRBJ2-7; clone_size: -; d_call: -
cdr3_nt: TGCGCCAGCAGCATGACAGGTACGGGCTACGAGCAGTACTTC; cdr3_aa: CASSMTGTGYEQYF; v_call: TRBV5-1; j_call: TRBJ2-7; clone_size: few; d_call: -
cdr3_nt: TGTGCCAGCAGTTTATTGGACAGGGACAATCAGCCCCAGCATTTT; cdr3_aa: CASSLLDRDNQPQHF; v_call: TRBV28; j_call: TRBJ1-5; clone_size: -; d_call: TRBD1